Below are 21 T cell receptor beta chains sequenced from a single sample in a study of T cell repertoires in cytomegalovirus infection. One entry per CDR3 protein results from TCRdb running MiXCR on the reads. The table records some 200,000 distinct CDR3 sequences, about 21% of them present only once. The material sequenced was PBMCs. Source of these receptors: a human donor in good health (CMV status not recorded). Some clones in this sample may be carry-over from other donors' samples.

This chain connects TRBV24-1 to TRBJ2-1; 10 positions agree with TRBD2. Looked up from germline, CDR1 is KGHDR and CDR2 is SFDVKD. The length of the CDR3 is 15 residues. Germline trimming cut 9 bases from V and 8 bases from J; bases unmatched to any gene: 12. The CDR3 region is CATAGLARGIDEQFF. In DNA form, the CDR3 reads TGTGCCACCGCGGGACTAGCGAGAGGCATCGATGAGCAGTTCTTC.

The chain employs TRBV28 and TRBJ2-3; D is unclear. This CDR3 is built from 12 residues. The germline CDR1 and CDR2 sequences are MDHEN and SYDVKM. V lost 5 bases and J 5 bases, leaving 8 bases between the germline ends. The CDR3 reads CASSPRKDTQYF. Here the CDR3 DNA reads TGTGCCAGCAGTCCCCGCAAAGATACGCAGTATTTT.

In its sample, this clonotype was seen a few times. V usage is TRBV19 and J usage is TRBJ2-5; TRBD1 matches at 8 bases. Germline lookup yields CDR1 LNHDA and CDR2 SQIVND (reference sequence). This CDR3 is 15 amino acids long. J was trimmed by 5 bases and V by 4 bases; bases with no gene match: 9. The CDR3 region is CASSTGQGDAETQYF. DNA of the CDR3: TGTGCCAGTAGTACCGGACAGGGCGATGCGGAGACCCAGTACTTC.

This sequence joins TRBV6-2 or TRBV6-3 and TRBJ1-1, with 10 bases lining up with TRBD1. Unmatched junction bases numbered 8, after V lost 3 bases and J lost 7 bases. Germline assignment: CDR1 MNHEY and CDR2 SVGEGT. The CDR3 contains 15 residues. This CDR3 is CASSYPGQGRFEAFF. CDR3 bases: TGTGCCAGCAGTTATCCGGGACAGGGGAGATTTGAAGCTTTCTTT.

The gene calls are TRBV6-5 and TRBJ1-1; D perhaps matches TRBD1 (5 bases). V lost 6 bases, J lost 8 bases, and 22 bases lay in between. CDR1 and CDR2 from the germline V gene are MNHEY and SVGAGI. The CDR3 runs to 15 residues. The CDR3 loop is CASSSRTQRGAEAFF. CDR3 DNA: TGTGCCAGCAGCTCCCGCACCCAACGGGGCGCGGAAGCTTTCTTT.

The chain employs TRBV6-6 and TRBJ1-2; D call uncertain. Germline loops: CDR1 MNHNY, CDR2 SVGAGI (reference sequence). This CDR3 is 15 amino acids long. The V end was cut by 2 bases, the J end by 0 bases, with 10 bases between. CDR3 residues: CASSYRSRSNYGYTF. CDR3 sequence (DNA): TGTGCCAGCAGTTACCGGTCTAGATCTAACTATGGCTACACCTTC.

As concerns this clonotype: A much larger clonotype is one base distant, so this may be a read error. The chain couples TRBV11-1 to TRBJ2-1; D is perhaps TRBD2 (5 bases). The CDR3 runs to 13 residues. Germline V CDR1 and CDR2: SGHAT, FQDESV (reference sequence). This CDR3 is CACSPRRINEQFF. DNA for the CDR3: TGTGCCTGCAGCCCACGGAGGATAAATGAGCAGTTCTTC.

The V gene is TRBV5-5, the J gene TRBJ2-6; no clear D gene. The CDR3 runs 16 residues. Trimming pared 0 bases from V and 4 bases from J, leaving 11 bases between. CDR1 is SGHKS and CDR2 is YYEKEE in the germline V gene (reference sequence). DNA of the CDR3: TGTGCCAGCAGCTTGGTAGTCGGAGCAGGGGCCAACGTCCTGACTTTC. It codes for CASSLVVGAGANVLTF.

This clonotype came up many times. The CDR3, as DNA: TGTGCCAGCAGCACTATCCCAGGGGTCAACACCGGGGAGCTGTTTTTT. Encoded protein: CASSTIPGVNTGELFF. This chain joins TRBV5-5 and TRBJ2-2; tentatively, D is TRBD1 (6 bases). V lost 4 bases and J 2 bases, leaving 15 bases between the germline ends. Germline assignment: CDR1 SGHKS and CDR2 YYEKEE (reference sequence). The CDR3 runs 16 residues.

To note about this clonotype: The junction shows a germline mismatch at one end, possibly a read error. V and J are TRBV7-2 and TRBJ2-3; TRBD1 or TRBD2 may be the D gene (5 bases each). The V gene's germline CDR1 is SGHTA and CDR2 FQGNSA. This CDR3 is 15 amino acids long. CDR3: CASSLPLGDGATHYF. The CDR3 bases are TGTGCCAGCAGCTTACCGCTTGGGGACGGGGCTACGCATTATTTT.

This chain joins TRBV28 and TRBJ2-1; TRBD2 might be the D (7 bases). From germline, CDR1 is MDHEN and CDR2 SYDVKM. CDR3 length: 14 amino acids. Trimming pared 5 bases from V and 9 bases from J, leaving 17 bases between. The chain's CDR3 is CASSPGGAQGEQFF. CDR3 nucleotide sequence: TGTGCCAGCAGTCCTGGGGGGGCGCAGGGTGAGCAGTTCTTC.

This sequence joins TRBV7-6 and TRBJ2-1; no firm D call. The CDR3 contains 10 residues. The germline gives CDR1 SGHVS, CDR2 FNYEAQ. Between the trimmed V and J ends, which lost 5 bases and 13 bases, there was a span of 9 bases. CDR3 sequence (DNA): TGTGCCAGCAGCGGGATTTCTCAGTTCTTC. It yields the protein CASSGISQFF.

This clonotype was observed at least ten times. This rearrangement joins TRBV27 to TRBJ1-5; D is perhaps TRBD1 (6 bases). V lost 2 bases, J lost 7 bases, and 9 bases lay in between. CDR1 and CDR2 (germline): MNHEY, SMNVEV (reference sequence). The CDR3 spans 13 residues. CDR3 protein: CASSLGTQQPQHF. The CDR3 nucleotides are TGTGCCAGCAGTTTAGGGACACAACAGCCCCAGCATTTT.

This clonotype has a count of ten or more. This sequence joins TRBV7-2 and TRBJ1-4, with 12 bases lining up with TRBD1. Trimming took 3 bases from V and 6 from J; bases not matched to a gene: 2. CDR1 SGHTA and CDR2 FQGNSA come from the germline V gene. The CDR3 sequence is 15 residues long. The CDR3 sequence is CASSLGQGADEKLFF. The CDR3 region has the DNA TGTGCCAGCAGCTTGGGACAGGGGGCCGATGAAAAACTGTTTTTT.

This clonotype was seen a handful of times. The junction departs from germline at one end; a sequencing error may be responsible. This chain connects TRBV7-6 to TRBJ2-2; TRBD1 matches 7 bases. The germline V gene has CDR1 SGHVS and CDR2 FNYEAQ. The CDR3 has 12 amino acids. CDR3 sequence reads: CASRGYTGELFF. The CDR3, as DNA: TGTGCTAGCAGGGGGTACACCGGGGAGCTGTTTTTT.

This clonotype was recorded many times. The chain couples TRBV3-1 to TRBJ2-5, with D tentatively TRBD1 (6 bases). The CDR3 is made up of 14 amino acids. The V and J ends lost 6 bases and 0 bases respectively, with 11 bases between them. The germline CDR1 and CDR2 sequences are LGHDT and YNNKEL (reference sequence). The CDR3 here is CASSYSGDQETQYF. The CDR3 nucleotides read TGTGCCAGCAGTTACTCAGGGGACCAAGAGACCCAGTACTTC.

The chain links TRBV4-3 to TRBJ2-7, with D perhaps TRBD1 (6 bases). The CDR3 contains 15 residues. The germline V gene has CDR1 LGHNA and CDR2 YSLEER. The V and J ends lost 3 bases and 11 bases respectively, with 23 bases between them. The chain's CDR3 is CASSQDRVPGDPEYF. CDR3 coding DNA: TGCGCCAGCAGCCAGGATCGGGTACCAGGGGACCCGGAGTACTTC.

In this sample, this clonotype turned up a few times. The chain employs TRBV14 and TRBJ2-2, with TRBD1 matching over 9 bases. CDR1 is SGHDN, CDR2 FVKESK, per germline. This CDR3 comprises 16 residues. Germline trimming cut 3 bases from V and 5 bases from J; bases unmatched to any gene: 7. The CDR3 protein is CASSQGTGTLTGELFF. The DNA for the CDR3 is TGTGCCAGCAGCCAGGGGACAGGGACGCTTACCGGGGAGCTGTTTTTT.

A remark on this clonotype: The CDR3 carries no conserved terminal phenylalanine or tryptophan, so it likely arises from a read error. The V and J genes are TRBV4-2 and TRBJ1-1, with D uncertain. This CDR3 has 15 residues. Germline V gives CDR1 LGHNA, CDR2 YNFKEQ. With 4 bases removed from V and 1 base from J, the gap between germline ends came to 13 bases. The CDR3 loop reads CASSLVADKNTEAFY. The CDR3 DNA sequence: TGTGCCAGCAGCCTTGTGGCAGACAAGAACACTGAAGCTTTCTAT.

This chain uses TRBV15 with TRBJ2-3; D might be TRBD1 (5 bases). Germline V gives CDR1 LNHNV, CDR2 YYDKDF (reference sequence). V was shortened by 3 bases and J by 1 base, with 14 bases between the two germline ends. The CDR3 is made up of 16 amino acids. The DNA of the CDR3 is TGTGCCACCAGCAGCCGACAGCCCCGAGGCACAGATACGCAGTATTTT. Its protein product is CATSSRQPRGTDTQYF. The whole variable domain, remainder taken from reference TRBV15 and TRBJ2-3, is DAMVIQNPRYQVTQFGKPVTLSCSQTLNHNVMYWYQQKSSQAPKLLFHYYDKDFNNEADTPDNFQSRRPNTSFCFLDIRSPGLGDTAMYLCATSSRQPRGTDTQYFGPGTRLTVL.

V is TRBV7-8 and J is TRBJ2-3, with D uncertain. The germline CDR1 and CDR2 sequences are SGHVS and FQNEAQ. V was pared by 1 base and J by 2 bases, with 10 bases between. The CDR3 covers 15 residues. The CDR3 DNA reads TGTGCCAGCAGCTTAGACAAGGGTTACACAGATACGCAGTATTTT. Translated, it gives CASSLDKGYTDTQYF.